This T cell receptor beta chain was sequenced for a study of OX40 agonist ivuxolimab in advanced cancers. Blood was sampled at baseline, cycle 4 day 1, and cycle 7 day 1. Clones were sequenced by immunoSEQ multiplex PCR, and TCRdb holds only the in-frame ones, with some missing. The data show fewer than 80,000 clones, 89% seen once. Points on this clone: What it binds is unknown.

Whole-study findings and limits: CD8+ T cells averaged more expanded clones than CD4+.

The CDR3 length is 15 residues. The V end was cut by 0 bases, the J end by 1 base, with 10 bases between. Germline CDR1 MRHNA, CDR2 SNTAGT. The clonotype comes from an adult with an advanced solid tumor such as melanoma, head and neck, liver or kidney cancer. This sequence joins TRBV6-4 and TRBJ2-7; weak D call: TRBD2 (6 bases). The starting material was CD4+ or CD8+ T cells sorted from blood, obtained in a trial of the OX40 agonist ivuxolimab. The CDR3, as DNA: TGTGCCAGCAGTGACTCGGGGGGTAGGTCCTACGAGCAGTACTTC. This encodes CASSDSGGRSYEQYF.